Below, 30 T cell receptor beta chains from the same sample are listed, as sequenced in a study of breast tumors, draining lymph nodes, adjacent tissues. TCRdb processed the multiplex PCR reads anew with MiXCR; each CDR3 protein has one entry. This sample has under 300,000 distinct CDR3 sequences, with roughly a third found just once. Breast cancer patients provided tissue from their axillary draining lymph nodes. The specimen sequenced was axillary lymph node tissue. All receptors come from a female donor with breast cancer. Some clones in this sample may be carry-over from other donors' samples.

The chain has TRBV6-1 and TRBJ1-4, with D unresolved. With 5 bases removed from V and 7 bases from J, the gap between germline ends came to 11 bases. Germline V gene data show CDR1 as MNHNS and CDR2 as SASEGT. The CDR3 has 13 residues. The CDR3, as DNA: TGTGCCAGCAGTCAATCCTGGGGTGAAAAACTGTTTTTT. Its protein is CASSQSWGEKLFF.

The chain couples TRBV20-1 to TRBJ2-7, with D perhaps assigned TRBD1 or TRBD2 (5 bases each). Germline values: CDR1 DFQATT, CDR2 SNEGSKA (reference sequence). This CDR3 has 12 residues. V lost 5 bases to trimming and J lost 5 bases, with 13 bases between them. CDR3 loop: CSASDGDHEQYF. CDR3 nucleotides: TGCAGTGCTTCGGACGGGGACCACGAGCAGTACTTC.

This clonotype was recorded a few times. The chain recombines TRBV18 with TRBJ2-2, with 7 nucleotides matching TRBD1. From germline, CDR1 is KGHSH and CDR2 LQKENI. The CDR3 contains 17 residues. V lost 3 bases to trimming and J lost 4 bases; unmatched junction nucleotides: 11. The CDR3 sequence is CASSPLRQGTSTGELFF. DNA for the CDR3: TGTGCCAGCTCACCTCTCCGACAGGGCACGAGCACCGGGGAGCTGTTTTTT.

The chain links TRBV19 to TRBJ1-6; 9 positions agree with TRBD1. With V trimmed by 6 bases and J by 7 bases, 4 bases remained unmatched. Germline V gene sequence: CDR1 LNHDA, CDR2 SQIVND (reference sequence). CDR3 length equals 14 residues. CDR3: CASSGQGRNSPLHF. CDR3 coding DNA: TGTGCCAGTAGCGGACAGGGGAGGAATTCACCCCTCCACTTT. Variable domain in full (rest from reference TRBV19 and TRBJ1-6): DGGITQSPKYLFRKEGQNVTLSCEQNLNHDAMYWYRQDPGQGLRLIYYSQIVNDFQKGDIAEGYSVSREKKESFPLTVTSAQKNPTAFYLCASSGQGRNSPLHFGNGTRLTVT.

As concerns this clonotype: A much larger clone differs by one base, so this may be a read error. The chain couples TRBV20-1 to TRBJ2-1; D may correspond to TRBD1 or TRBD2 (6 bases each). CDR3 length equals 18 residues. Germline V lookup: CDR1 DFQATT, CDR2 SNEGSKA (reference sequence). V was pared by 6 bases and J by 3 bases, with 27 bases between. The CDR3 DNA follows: TGCAGTGCCCGCCCTGGCCCGGGGGCCCCGACCCTCTACAATGAGCAGTTCTTC. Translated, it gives CSARPGPGAPTLYNEQFF.

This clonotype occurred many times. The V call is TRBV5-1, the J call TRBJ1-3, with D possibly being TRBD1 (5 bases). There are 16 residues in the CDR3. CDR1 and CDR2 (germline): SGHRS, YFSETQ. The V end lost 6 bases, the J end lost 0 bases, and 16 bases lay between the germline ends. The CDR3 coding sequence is TGCGCCAGCACCCTTGCCGGGACGGTCTCTGGAAACACCATATATTTT. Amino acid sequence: CASTLAGTVSGNTIYF.

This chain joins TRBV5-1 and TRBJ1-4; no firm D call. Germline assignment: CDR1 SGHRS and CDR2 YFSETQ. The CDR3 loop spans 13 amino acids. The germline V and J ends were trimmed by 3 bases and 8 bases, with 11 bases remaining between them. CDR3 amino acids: CASSSTGNEKLFF. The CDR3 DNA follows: TGCGCCAGCAGCTCTACCGGGAACGAAAAACTGTTTTTT.

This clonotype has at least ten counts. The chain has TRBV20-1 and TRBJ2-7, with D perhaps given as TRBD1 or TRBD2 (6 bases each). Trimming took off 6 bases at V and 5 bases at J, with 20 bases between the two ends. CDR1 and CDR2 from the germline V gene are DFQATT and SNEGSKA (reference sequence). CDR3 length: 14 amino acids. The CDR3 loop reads CSAITYMGGHEQYF. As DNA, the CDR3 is TGCAGTGCAATCACCTACATGGGGGGCCACGAGCAGTACTTC.

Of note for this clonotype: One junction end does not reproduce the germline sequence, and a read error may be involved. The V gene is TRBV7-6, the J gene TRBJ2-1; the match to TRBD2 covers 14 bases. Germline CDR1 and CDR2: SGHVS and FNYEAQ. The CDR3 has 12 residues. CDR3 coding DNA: TGTGCCAGCAGCTCCGGGACTAGCGGGAGAATATTC. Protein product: CASSSGTSGRIF.

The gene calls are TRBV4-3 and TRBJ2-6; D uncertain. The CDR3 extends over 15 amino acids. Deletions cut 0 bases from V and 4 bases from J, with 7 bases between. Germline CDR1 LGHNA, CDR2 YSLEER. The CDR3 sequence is CASSQDREGANVLTF. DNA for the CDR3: TGCGCCAGCAGCCAAGATAGAGAGGGGGCCAACGTCCTGACTTTC.

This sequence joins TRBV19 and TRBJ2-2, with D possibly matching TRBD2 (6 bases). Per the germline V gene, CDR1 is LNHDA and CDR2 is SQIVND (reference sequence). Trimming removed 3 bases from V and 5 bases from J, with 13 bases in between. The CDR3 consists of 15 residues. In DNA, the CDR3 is TGTGCCAGTAGTATGGGGCGGGGTGATACCGGGGAGCTGTTTTTT. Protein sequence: CASSMGRGDTGELFF.

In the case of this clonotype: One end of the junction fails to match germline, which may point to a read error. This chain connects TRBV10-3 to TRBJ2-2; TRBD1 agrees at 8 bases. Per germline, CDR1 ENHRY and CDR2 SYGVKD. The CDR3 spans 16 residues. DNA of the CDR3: TGTGCCAGCAGTGGCGGACAGGGAGTGAACTCCGGGGAGCTGTTTTTT. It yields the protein CASSGGQGVNSGELFF.

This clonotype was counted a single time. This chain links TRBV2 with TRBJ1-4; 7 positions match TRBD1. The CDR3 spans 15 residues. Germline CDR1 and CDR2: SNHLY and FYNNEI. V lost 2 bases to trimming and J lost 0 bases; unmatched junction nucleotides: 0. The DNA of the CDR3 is TGTGCCAGCAGTGAACAGGGGGCAACTAATGAAAAACTGTTTTTT. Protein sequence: CASSEQGATNEKLFF.

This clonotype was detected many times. CDR3 DNA sequence: TGCAGTGCTAGGGGGGACATAGACAATCAGCCCCAGCATTTT. Translation gives CSARGDIDNQPQHF. The V call is TRBV20-1, the J call TRBJ1-5, with a tentative D call TRBD1 (6 bases). V was trimmed by 3 bases and J by 3 bases, leaving 12 bases between them. The CDR3 has 14 residues. Germline V gene lookup returns CDR1 DFQATT and CDR2 SNEGSKA (reference sequence).

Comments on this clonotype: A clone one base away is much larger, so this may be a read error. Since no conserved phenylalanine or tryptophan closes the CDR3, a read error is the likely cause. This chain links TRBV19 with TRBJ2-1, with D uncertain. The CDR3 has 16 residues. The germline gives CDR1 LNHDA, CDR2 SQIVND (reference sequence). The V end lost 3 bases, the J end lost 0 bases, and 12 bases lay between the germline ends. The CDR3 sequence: CASSMSESSSYNEQFS. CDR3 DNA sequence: TGTGCCAGTAGTATGAGCGAGTCCAGCTCCTACAATGAGCAGTTCTCC.

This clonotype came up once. The CDR3 bases are TGTGCCAGCAGCTTAGGGTTATTAGGCTACACCTTC. Translation gives CASSLGLLGYTF. The gene calls are TRBV7-9 and TRBJ1-2; D is uncertain. V gave up 1 base and J gave up 8 bases, with 8 bases separating them. This CDR3 spans 12 amino acids. CDR1 is SEHNR, CDR2 FQNEAQ, per germline (reference sequence).

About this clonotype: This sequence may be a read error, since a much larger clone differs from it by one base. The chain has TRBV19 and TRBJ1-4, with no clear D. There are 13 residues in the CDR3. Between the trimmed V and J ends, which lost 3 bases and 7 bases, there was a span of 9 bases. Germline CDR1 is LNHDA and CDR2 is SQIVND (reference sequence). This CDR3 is CASSMGYGEKLFF. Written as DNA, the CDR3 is TGTGCCAGTAGTATGGGATACGGTGAAAAACTGTTTTTT.

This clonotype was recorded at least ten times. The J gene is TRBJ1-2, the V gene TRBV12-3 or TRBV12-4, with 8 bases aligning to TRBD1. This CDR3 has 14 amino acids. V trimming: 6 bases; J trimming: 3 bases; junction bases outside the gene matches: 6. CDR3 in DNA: TGTGCCAGCAGGGAGGCAGGGGGCCACTATGGCTACACCTTC. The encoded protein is CASREAGGHYGYTF.

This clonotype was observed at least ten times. CDR3 amino acids: CASSPSHGTFASSTDTQYF. The DNA for the CDR3 is TGCGCCAGCAGCCCGTCTCATGGGACATTCGCCTCTAGCACAGATACGCAGTATTTT. The chain couples TRBV5-1 to TRBJ2-3; D is possibly TRBD1 (6 bases). Germline CDR1 is SGHRS and CDR2 is YFSETQ. Trimming took off 4 bases at V and 0 bases at J, with 24 bases between the two ends. This CDR3 spans 19 amino acids. Together with reference TRBV5-1 and TRBJ2-3, the CDR3 gives the full variable domain: KAGVTQTPRYLIKTRGQQVTLSCSPISGHRSVSWYQQTPGQGLQFLFEYFSETQRNKGNFPGRFSGRQFSNSRSEMNVSTLELGDSALYLCASSPSHGTFASSTDTQYFGPGTRLTVL.

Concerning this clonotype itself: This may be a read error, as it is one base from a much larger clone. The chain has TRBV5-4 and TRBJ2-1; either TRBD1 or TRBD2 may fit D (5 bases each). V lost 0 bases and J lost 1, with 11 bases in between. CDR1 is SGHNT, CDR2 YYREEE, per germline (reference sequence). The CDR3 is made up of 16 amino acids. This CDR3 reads CASSLEGPASYNEQFF. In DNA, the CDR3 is TGTGCCAGCAGCTTGGAGGGACCAGCGTCCTACAATGAGCAGTTCTTC.

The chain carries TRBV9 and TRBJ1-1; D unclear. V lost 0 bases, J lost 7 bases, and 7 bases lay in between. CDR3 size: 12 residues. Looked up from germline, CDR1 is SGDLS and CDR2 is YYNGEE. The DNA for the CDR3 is TGTGCCAGCAGCGTAGACCATGGTGAAGCTTTCTTT. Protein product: CASSVDHGEAFF.

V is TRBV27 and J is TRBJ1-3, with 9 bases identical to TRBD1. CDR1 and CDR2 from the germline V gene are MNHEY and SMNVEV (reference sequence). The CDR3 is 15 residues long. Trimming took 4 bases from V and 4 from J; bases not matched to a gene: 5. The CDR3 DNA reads TGTGCCAGCAGTTCTACAGGGGGCGCAGGAAACACCATATATTTT. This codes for CASSSTGGAGNTIYF.

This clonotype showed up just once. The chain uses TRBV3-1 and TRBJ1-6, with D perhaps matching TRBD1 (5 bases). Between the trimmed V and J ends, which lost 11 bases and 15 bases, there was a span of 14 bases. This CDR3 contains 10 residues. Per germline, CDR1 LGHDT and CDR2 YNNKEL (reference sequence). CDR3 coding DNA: TGTGCCCACGGTGGGGACCACCTCCACTTT. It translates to CAHGGDHLHF.

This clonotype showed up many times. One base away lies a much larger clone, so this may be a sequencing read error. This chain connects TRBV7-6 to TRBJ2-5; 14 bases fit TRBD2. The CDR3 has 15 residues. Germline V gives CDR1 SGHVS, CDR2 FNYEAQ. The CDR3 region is CASTAGTSGRETQHF. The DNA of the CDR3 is TGTGCCAGCACAGCCGGGACTAGCGGGAGAGAGACCCAGCACTTC.

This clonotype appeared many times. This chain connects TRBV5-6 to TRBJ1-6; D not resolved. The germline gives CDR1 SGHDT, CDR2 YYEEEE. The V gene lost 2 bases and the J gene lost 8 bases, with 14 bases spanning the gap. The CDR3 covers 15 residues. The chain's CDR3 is CASSFVGKGDSPLHF. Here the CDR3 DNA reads TGTGCCAGCAGCTTCGTGGGGAAAGGAGATTCACCCCTCCACTTT.

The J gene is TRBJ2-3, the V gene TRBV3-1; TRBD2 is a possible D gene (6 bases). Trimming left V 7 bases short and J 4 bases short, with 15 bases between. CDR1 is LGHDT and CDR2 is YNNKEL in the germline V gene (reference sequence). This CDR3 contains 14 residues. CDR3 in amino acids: CASNPGATADTQYF. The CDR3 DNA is TGTGCCAGCAATCCGGGAGCCACCGCAGATACGCAGTATTTT.

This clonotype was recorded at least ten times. DNA of the CDR3: TGTGCCAGCAGTAGGACTAGCGGGATCCATGAGCAGTTCTTC. Translated: CASSRTSGIHEQFF. V is TRBV12-3 or TRBV12-4 and J is TRBJ2-1; TRBD2 aligns across 12 bases. This CDR3 comprises 14 residues. The V segment lost 5 bases and the J segment 8 bases; nucleotides outside the gene matches: 4.

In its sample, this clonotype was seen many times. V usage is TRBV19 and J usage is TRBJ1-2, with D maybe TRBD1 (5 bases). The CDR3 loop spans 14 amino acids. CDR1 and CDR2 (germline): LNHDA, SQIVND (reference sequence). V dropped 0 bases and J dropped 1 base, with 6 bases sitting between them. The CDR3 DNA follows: TGTGCCAGTAGTATAGATGGGGGTAACTATGGCTACACCTTC. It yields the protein CASSIDGGNYGYTF.

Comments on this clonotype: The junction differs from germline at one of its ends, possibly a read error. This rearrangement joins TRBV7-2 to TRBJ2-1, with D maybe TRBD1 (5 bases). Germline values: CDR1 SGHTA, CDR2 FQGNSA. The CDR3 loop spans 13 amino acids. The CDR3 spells CASSRGQNNGQFF. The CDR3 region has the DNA TGTGCCAGCAGCAGGGGTCAGAATAATGGGCAGTTCTTC.

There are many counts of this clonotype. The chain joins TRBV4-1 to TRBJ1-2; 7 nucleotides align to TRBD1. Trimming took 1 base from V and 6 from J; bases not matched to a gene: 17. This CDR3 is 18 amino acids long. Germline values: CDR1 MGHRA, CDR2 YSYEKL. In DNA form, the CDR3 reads TGCGCCAGCAGCCAAGGGGGGGTGCGGGGAGGGGGCCCCCATGGCTACACCTTC. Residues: CASSQGGVRGGGPHGYTF.